This T cell receptor beta chain emerged from a study of prognosis after radiotherapy for stage I lung cancer. This clonotype came up a few times. Two-round multiplex PCR on genomic DNA was the method by which TCR beta CDR3 was amplified. The first round of PCR was done with primers that matched each TRBV and TRBJ gene. TCRdb reanalysed the multiplex PCR reads using MiXCR and keeps one entry per CDR3 protein. The data show about 16,000 distinct CDR3 sequences, roughly 45% seen once. This CDR3 is 15 amino acids long. CDR1 and CDR2 from the germline V gene are LNHDA and SQIVND (reference sequence). Trimming shortened V by 5 bases and J by 3 bases, and 13 bases separated the two germline ends.

The V gene is TRBV19, the J gene TRBJ2-2; D is possibly TRBD1 (5 bases). This sequence was found in a donor aged 50 or older with non-small cell lung cancer. Sequencing used PBMCs, obtained before or after stereotactic body radiation therapy (not recorded which). This chain's CDR3 is CASSSTGDHTGELFF. The CDR3 DNA reads as TGTGCCAGTAGTTCTACAGGAGATCACACCGGGGAGCTGTTTTTT. Full variable domain (outside the CDR3, taken from reference TRBV19 and TRBJ2-2): DGGITQSPKYLFRKEGQNVTLSCEQNLNHDAMYWYRQDPGQGLRLIYYSQIVNDFQKGDIAEGYSVSREKKESFPLTVTSAQKNPTAFYLCASSSTGDHTGELFFGEGSRLTVL.